This T cell receptor (beta chain) was sequenced in a study of T cell responses to AZD1222 COVID-19 vaccine. In the study overall: Second-dose recipients at about 4 or about 12 weeks were treated as one pooled group.

The length of the CDR3 is 15 residues. Trimming shortened V by 4 bases and J by 4 bases, and 13 bases separated the two germline ends. Germline lookup yields CDR1 MGHRA and CDR2 YSYEKL. Study findings and constraints: Spike-specific TCR depth and breadth grew after two AZD1222 doses. Just 5 to 7 AZD1222 recipients were seropositive at baseline. Donor demographics were predominantly white British with a female majority; clonal diversity may be underestimated.

Measured with immunoSEQ multiplex PCR; TCRdb has only the in-frame clones, and not every one. The repertoire holds roughly 66,000 clones, with 65% to 90% as singletons. With respect to this clone: Its antigen is currently unknown.

This specimen consisted of peripheral blood, obtained on day 0 of AZD1222 vaccination. The chain combines TRBV4-1 with TRBJ1-4; possibly TRBD1 for D (5 bases). The clonotype was recovered from an adult in good health. CDR3 loop: CASSRGEQFNEKLFF. Here the CDR3 DNA reads TGCGCCAGCAGCCGAGGGGAACAGTTTAATGAAAAACTGTTTTTT.